Each of the 28 T cell receptor beta chains below was sequenced from the same sample in a study of identical twins. TCRdb re-called the 5' RACE reads with MiXCR, one entry per CDR3 protein. This sample yields approximately 300,000 distinct CDR3 sequences, of which roughly 9.8% are seen a single time; 6% to 8.5% belongs to the top ten. These data are also associated with another study on yellow fever vaccine responses in identical twins.

The specimen sequenced was CD8+ T cells sorted from blood. These TCRs come from a woman aged 18-35 years in good health.

The chain links TRBV4-3 to TRBJ1-2; maybe TRBD1 (5 bases). Germline CDR1 and CDR2: LGHNA and YSLEER. CDR3 length: 15 amino acids. V lost 0 bases and J 8 bases, leaving 16 bases between the germline ends. CDR3 sequence reads: CASSQDAGLSDGYTF. The CDR3 nucleotides read TGCGCCAGCAGCCAAGATGCAGGGTTGAGCGACGGCTACACCTTC.

This clonotype has at least ten counts. This chain connects TRBV20-1 to TRBJ2-7, with D possibly matching TRBD1 (6 bases). V lost 4 bases to trimming and J lost 3 bases, with 10 bases between them. Germline V gives CDR1 DFQATT, CDR2 SNEGSKA (reference sequence). The CDR3 has 12 amino acids. The CDR3 DNA is TGCAGTGCTAAACAGGGCATCTACGAGCAGTACTTC. Translated, it gives CSAKQGIYEQYF.

This clonotype was detected only a few times. V and J are TRBV11-2 and TRBJ1-4; D is undetermined. Germline lookup yields CDR1 SGHAT and CDR2 FQNNGV. CDR3 length equals 20 residues. With 0 bases removed from V and 0 bases from J, the gap between germline ends came to 20 bases. Here the CDR3 reads CASSLERKDGRTATNEKLFF. The CDR3 nucleotides are TGTGCCAGCAGCTTAGAGCGAAAGGACGGGAGGACCGCAACTAATGAAAAACTGTTTTTT.

This clonotype was seen only a few times. This rearrangement joins TRBV4-3 to TRBJ2-7, with 7 bases that match TRBD2. Germline lookup yields CDR1 LGHNA and CDR2 YSLEER. J lost 7 bases, V lost 2 bases, and 11 bases had no gene match. This CDR3 has 15 amino acids. This CDR3 is CASSQLNSGIGEQYF. The CDR3 DNA is TGCGCCAGCAGCCAACTCAACAGCGGGATCGGGGAGCAGTACTTC.

This clonotype turned up a few times. The CDR3 region has the DNA TGTGCCACCAGCAGTAAAACCGGGACTAACGCGACCCAGTACTTC. This translates into CATSSKTGTNATQYF. The chain joins TRBV15 to TRBJ2-5; 7 nucleotides line up with TRBD2. This CDR3 is built from 15 residues. CDR1 is LNHNV, CDR2 YYDKDF, per germline (reference sequence). V trimming: 3 bases; J trimming: 7 bases; junction bases outside the gene matches: 11.

This clonotype has a count of ten or more. This rearrangement joins TRBV12-3 or TRBV12-4 to TRBJ2-3; D unresolved. The CDR3 consists of 13 residues. Deletions cut 3 bases from V and 5 bases from J, with 9 bases between. The CDR3 DNA reads as TGTGCCAGCAGTTTTGCTTTGGGAGATACGCAGTATTTT. Translated: CASSFALGDTQYF.

This clonotype came up many times. The chain couples TRBV10-3 to TRBJ2-7; TRBD1 is a possible D gene (6 bases). Germline V CDR1 and CDR2: ENHRY, SYGVKD. This CDR3 is 14 amino acids long. V was trimmed by 8 bases and J by 4 bases, leaving 18 bases between them. The CDR3 here is CAIGGQTESYEQYF. The CDR3 DNA is TGTGCCATCGGCGGACAGACAGAGAGTTACGAGCAGTACTTC.

This chain joins TRBV7-6 and TRBJ1-2; 10 bases are a match to TRBD1. J lost 6 bases, V lost 1 base, and 5 bases had no gene match. CDR1 and CDR2 from the germline V gene are SGHVS and FNYEAQ. The CDR3 covers 15 residues. The CDR3 nucleotides are TGTGCCAGCAGCTTAGAGGAGACAGGGGGCAATGGCTACACCTTC. Protein: CASSLEETGGNGYTF.

The rearrangement links TRBV20-1 to TRBJ2-1; 8 nucleotides match TRBD2. Germline values: CDR1 DFQATT, CDR2 SNEGSKA (reference sequence). The CDR3 length is 14 residues. Trimming removed 3 bases from V and 7 bases from J; junction bases left unmatched: 8. CDR3 bases: TGCAGTGCTAGGTTACTAGCGGACCTGAATGAGCAGTTCTTC. This codes for CSARLLADLNEQFF.

This clonotype was recorded at least ten times. The rearrangement joins TRBV29-1 to TRBJ2-7; tentative D call: TRBD1 (6 bases). Deletions cut 6 bases from V and 6 bases from J, with 18 bases between. The germline V gene has CDR1 SQVTM and CDR2 ANQGSEA. CDR3 size: 13 residues. DNA for the CDR3: TGCAGCGTGGAACTAGTGCAGGGGTTCGAGCAGTACTTC. Encoded protein: CSVELVQGFEQYF.

This clonotype was seen ten or more times. This rearrangement joins TRBV4-1 to TRBJ2-7; the match to TRBD2 covers 8 bases. V dropped 4 bases and J dropped 5; count of bases not matched to a gene: 16. Per germline, CDR1 MGHRA and CDR2 YSYEKL. The length of the CDR3 is 17 residues. The CDR3 bases are TGCGCCAGCAGCCCGCCGGGGGGGGAGAGAGGGTTAGACGAGCAGTACTTC. Translation gives CASSPPGGERGLDEQYF.

This clonotype was counted many times. The rearrangement links TRBV20-1 to TRBJ2-1, with 9 bases that match TRBD2. The CDR3 spans 15 residues. The germline V gene encodes CDR1 DFQATT and CDR2 SNEGSKA (reference sequence). V lost 0 bases and J lost 12; bases outside the gene matches: 12. The CDR3 DNA follows: TGCAGTGCTAGAGATTCCCTAGCGGGGAATCGGGGGCAGTTCTTC. Residues: CSARDSLAGNRGQFF.

This clonotype was seen repeatedly, ten times or more. This chain joins TRBV29-1 and TRBJ2-1; the match to TRBD2 covers 7 bases. Trimming removed 3 bases from V and 7 bases from J; junction bases left unmatched: 6. From germline, CDR1 is SQVTM and CDR2 ANQGSEA. This CDR3 has 13 amino acids. The DNA of the CDR3 is TGCAGCGTTGATGCGGGGGTAAGGAATGAGCAGTTCTTC. Encoded protein: CSVDAGVRNEQFF.

The chain has TRBV19 and TRBJ2-1, with 8 bases aligning to TRBD2. V lost 1 base, J lost 9 bases, and 8 bases stayed unmatched. Germline values: CDR1 LNHDA, CDR2 SQIVND (reference sequence). The length of the CDR3 is 15 residues. For the CDR3, the DNA is TGTGCCAGTAGTATAGCGCTAGCGGGTCAGATTGAGCAGTTCTTC. This encodes CASSIALAGQIEQFF.

This chain uses TRBV7-9 with TRBJ2-6, with D unclear. CDR1 SEHNR and CDR2 FQNEAQ come from the germline V gene (reference sequence). Trimming pared 5 bases from V and 4 bases from J, leaving 6 bases between. The CDR3 covers 13 residues. The CDR3 here is CASSAQGANVLTF. CDR3 nucleotides: TGTGCCAGCAGCGCCCAGGGGGCCAACGTCCTGACTTTC.

This chain links TRBV27 with TRBJ2-1, with 13 bases that match TRBD2. This CDR3 has 18 amino acids. CDR1 and CDR2 from the germline V gene are MNHEY and SMNVEV (reference sequence). Germline trimming cut 3 bases from V and 4 bases from J; bases unmatched to any gene: 9. CDR3 in amino acids: CASSLLLAGGPEYNEQFF. CDR3 nucleotide sequence: TGTGCCAGCAGTTTGCTACTAGCGGGGGGGCCGGAGTACAATGAGCAGTTCTTC.

This sequence joins TRBV5-1 and TRBJ2-7; 11 nucleotides align to TRBD2. This CDR3 spans 17 amino acids. Germline-derived CDR1 and CDR2 are SGHRS and YFSETQ. V was clipped by 1 base and J by 2 bases; unmatched bases: 8. The CDR3 nucleotides are TGCGCCAGCAGCTTGCCAACTAGCGGGAGTCCAGCCTACGAGCAGTACTTC. This codes for CASSLPTSGSPAYEQYF.

Turning to this clonotype: A much larger clone is a single base away; this may be a read error. This rearrangement joins TRBV15 to TRBJ2-1; perhaps D is TRBD1 or TRBD2 (5 bases each). Trimming took 9 bases from V and 12 from J, leaving 24 bases between them. CDR3 length: 14 residues. The germline CDR1 and CDR2 sequences are LNHNV and YYDKDF (reference sequence). Here the CDR3 DNA reads TGTGCCACACGTGCGGAAGGGGAGTTCGATGGGCAGTTCTTC. Encoded protein: CATRAEGEFDGQFF.

The table lists this clonotype with many counts. This chain uses TRBV6-2 or TRBV6-3 with TRBJ2-2; tentatively, D is TRBD1 (6 bases). V gave up 3 bases and J gave up 5 bases, with 13 bases separating them. The germline V gene has CDR1 MNHEY and CDR2 SVGEGT. The CDR3 sequence is 15 residues long. CDR3 residues: CASSYRTEGTGELFF. The CDR3 region has the DNA TGTGCCAGCAGTTATAGGACAGAGGGAACCGGGGAGCTGTTTTTT.

This clonotype was counted many times. The V gene is TRBV29-1, the J gene TRBJ2-7, with no clear D. V lost 0 bases to trimming and J lost 2 bases, with 11 bases between them. Germline V gene data show CDR1 as SQVTM and CDR2 as ANQGSEA. The CDR3 consists of 14 residues. The CDR3 nucleotides read TGCAGCGTTGAAGAAGGTGGGATTCCCTACGAGCAGTACTTC. Amino acids: CSVEEGGIPYEQYF.

This clonotype was counted many times. This rearrangement joins TRBV7-9 to TRBJ2-7; D not certain. The CDR3 runs 14 residues. CDR1 and CDR2 from the germline V gene are SEHNR and FQNEAQ (reference sequence). With 3 bases removed from V and 2 bases from J, the gap between germline ends came to 11 bases. The CDR3 region has the DNA TGTGCCAGCAGCTTTCCCAGTCCAACCTACGAGCAGTACTTC. Its translation: CASSFPSPTYEQYF.

In regard to this clonotype: One end of the junction varies from germline; a read error may be responsible. DNA of the CDR3: TGTGCCTGCAGTTTAGTCCGAGGACAAACCCTAGCCAAAAACATTCAGTACTTC. This gives the protein CACSLVRGQTLAKNIQYF. The V gene is TRBV12-3 or TRBV12-4, the J gene TRBJ2-4; perhaps TRBD1 as D (5 bases). CDR3 length: 18 residues.

This chain joins TRBV20-1 and TRBJ2-2; 8 nucleotides align to TRBD2. V was pared by 5 bases and J by 1 base, with 6 bases of the junction left unmatched. The germline V gene encodes CDR1 DFQATT and CDR2 SNEGSKA (reference sequence). The CDR3 contains 15 residues. The CDR3 DNA is TGCAGTGCTCTTATCGCGGGGGGGAACACCGGGGAGCTGTTTTTT. It translates to CSALIAGGNTGELFF.

This clonotype was detected a few times. V and J are TRBV7-9 and TRBJ2-1; D may be TRBD1 (6 bases). From germline, CDR1 is SEHNR and CDR2 FQNEAQ (reference sequence). The V end was cut by 3 bases, the J end by 12 bases, with 12 bases between. The CDR3 has 12 residues. The DNA of the CDR3 is TGTGCCAGCAGCTTTTCGGACAGAGGGCAGTTCTTC. This sequence encodes CASSFSDRGQFF.

This clonotype has just a few counts. V gene TRBV2 combines with J gene TRBJ2-7; D is undetermined. Germline loops: CDR1 SNHLY, CDR2 FYNNEI. V shed 9 bases and J shed 0 bases, with 18 bases lying between them. CDR3 length equals 15 residues. The CDR3, as DNA: TGTGCCAGAGACATCACTGGTGGCAACTCCTACGAGCAGTACTTC. This translates into CARDITGGNSYEQYF. Filled out from reference TRBV2 and TRBJ2-7, the complete variable domain reads EPEVTQTPSHQVTQMGQEVILRCVPISNHLYFYWYRQILGQKVEFLVSFYNNEISEKSEIFDDQFSVERPDGSNFTLKIRSTKLEDSAMYFCARDITGGNSYEQYFGPGTRLTVT.

The rearrangement joins TRBV20-1 to TRBJ2-2; 7 bases match TRBD2. In germline, CDR1 is DFQATT, CDR2 SNEGSKA (reference sequence). The length of the CDR3 is 15 residues. Trimming at V came to 3 bases and at J to 1 base, leaving 5 bases not matched to a gene. The CDR3 region has the DNA TGCAGTGCTAGGGGTGGCGGGGGGAACACCGGGGAGCTGTTTTTT. This sequence encodes CSARGGGGNTGELFF.

This chain joins TRBV20-1 and TRBJ2-5; either TRBD1 or TRBD2 may supply D (5 bases each). Trimming left V 1 base short and J 13 bases short, with 13 bases between. This CDR3 spans 11 amino acids. Germline CDR1 DFQATT, CDR2 SNEGSKA (reference sequence). The CDR3 DNA is TGCAGTGCTAGAGTGGGGGTTGGGCCGTACTTC. This sequence encodes CSARVGVGPYF.

The rearrangement links TRBV5-4 to TRBJ2-1, with D unresolved. V was trimmed by 2 bases and J by 8 bases, leaving 17 bases between them. CDR3 length: 15 amino acids. Germline V gene data show CDR1 as SGHNT and CDR2 as YYREEE (reference sequence). The CDR3 nucleotides are TGTGCCAGCAGCTTCTCTCCTAGGAAGGACCATGAGCAGTTCTTC. Its protein is CASSFSPRKDHEQFF.